This is a list of T cell receptor beta chains from one sample in a study of post-analysis software for immune sequencing data. In TCRdb, the PCR reads were re-called with MiXCR into one record per CDR3 protein. Among hundreds of thousands of distinct CDR3 sequences listed, less than 35% were seen once. Sequenced input: blood. The receptors were gathered from a girl between 5 and 17 years old with multiple sclerosis. The CDR3 runs from the conserved cysteine through the conserved F or W. A D gene is named only where the DNA matches it firmly. Size tells how often a clone was seen (once, few, many) or the class of an expanded clone, and some rows leave it out.

DNA	CDR3	J	V	D	size
TGCAGTGCCATTGCGATAGCGTCGGGGCCCATGAACACTGAAGCTTTCTTT	CSAIAIASGPMNTEAFF	TRBJ1-1	TRBV20-1	.	few
TGTGCCAGCAGCTTGCTCTATACGGAAAAAGCGGGAGTGGACGAGCAGTACTTC	CASSLLYTEKAGVDEQYF	TRBJ2-7	TRBV5-5	TRBD2	.
TGTGCCAGCAGCCCCAATCCGGCGCGGACTGAAGCTTTCTTT	CASSPNPARTEAFF	TRBJ1-1	TRBV3-1	.	.
TGTGCCAGCAGTACCACAGGGTCCGCCCTCGAGCAGTACTTC	CASSTTGSALEQYF	TRBJ2-7	TRBV5-5	.	few
TGCAGTGCGAGGATTTTGGGGGGAGAGACCCAGTACTTC	CSARILGGETQYF	TRBJ2-5	TRBV20-1	.	few
TGTGCCAGCACTCGGCAAGAGACCCAGTACTTC	CASTRQETQYF	TRBJ2-5	TRBV6-5	.	few
TGTGCCAGCAGCCCTTCGATAGTTGGCTACACCTTC	CASSPSIVGYTF	TRBJ1-2	TRBV14	.	few
TGTGCCAGCTCACCACGGGACAGGGGTTCCACTAACTATGGCTACACCTTC	CASSPRDRGSTNYGYTF	TRBJ1-2	TRBV18	TRBD1	few
TGCGCCAGCATGGGTTCCCCTGGCTCCTACAATGAGCAGTTCTTC	CASMGSPGSYNEQFF	TRBJ2-1	TRBV10-2	.	few
TGCGCCAGCAGCCGCGTTCAGGAGGGGAATCAGCCCCAGCATTTT	CASSRVQEGNQPQHF	TRBJ1-5	TRBV4-1	.	few
TGCAGCCCAGGACGGACTAGCGGAAACAATGAGCAGTTCTTC	CSPGRTSGNNEQFF	TRBJ2-1	TRBV20-1	TRBD2	few
TGTGCCAGCAGCTTTGGAAAGGGCACAGGGGAGCAGTTCTTC	CASSFGKGTGEQFF	TRBJ2-1	TRBV7-2	.	few
TGTGCCAGCAGTTTCGGGCAGACTCTCGGAGATACGCAGTATTTT	CASSFGQTLGDTQYF	TRBJ2-3	TRBV12-3/TRBV12-4	.	.
TGTGCCAGCAGTTTGGCCGTATGGGTTTTCTATGGCTACACCTTC	CASSLAVWVFYGYTF	TRBJ1-2	TRBV28	.	.
TGTGCCAGCAGCTCGTCGGGGCAGATACAAGCTTTCTTT	CASSSSGQIQAFF	TRBJ1-1	TRBV11-2	.	.
TGCAGCGTTGCACGGCGGGATTCCCAAGAGACCCAGTACTTC	CSVARRDSQETQYF	TRBJ2-5	TRBV29-1	.	many
TGTGCCAGCACCCCGGTCGGGACAGGGTCGAGGGAGCAGTTCTTC	CASTPVGTGSREQFF	TRBJ2-1	TRBV28	TRBD1	.
TGTGCCAGCAGTACGCTCTCTGGGGCCAACGTCCTGACTTTC	CASSTLSGANVLTF	TRBJ2-6	TRBV6-6	.	.
TGTGCCAGCAGTGAGGGGGACGGCTACGAGCAGTACTTC	CASSEGDGYEQYF	TRBJ2-7	TRBV6-1	.	few
TGTGCCAGCAGCCGAGCCGGGACAGGATCCTACAATGAGCAGTTCTTC	CASSRAGTGSYNEQFF	TRBJ2-1	TRBV5-5	TRBD1	few
TGTGCCAGCAGCTTAGGGTCAGTGGCTTCCCAAGAGACCCAGTACTTC	CASSLGSVASQETQYF	TRBJ2-5	TRBV7-2	.	.
TGCAGCGTTGACAGTGGGGTAGGTTTGGGTGAGCAGTTCTTC	CSVDSGVGLGEQFF	TRBJ2-1	TRBV29-1	.	few